The 14 T cell receptor beta chains in this list originate from one sample, sequenced in a study of shared clonotypes between healthy human individuals. The protocol was immunoSEQ multiplex PCR, while the TCRdb copy is restricted to in-frame clones and leaves out a portion. The sample yields millions of clones, 85% to 95% seen once. Selected positively for CCR7 and CD45RO-negative, naive CD8 cells excluded terminally differentiated effector memory CD45RA+ cells. The sequenced sample was naive CD8+ T cells from PBMCs. These receptors were collected from a man aged 18 to 29 in good health. Some clones in this sample may be carry-over from other donors' samples.

A remark on this clone: Other DNA sequences in this specimen translate into the identical CDR3. This chain links TRBV19 with TRBJ1-5; D ambiguous. Trimming took off 1 base at V and 6 bases at J, with 7 bases between the two ends. The length of the CDR3 is 13 residues. Germline V lookup: CDR1 LNHDA, CDR2 SQIVND (reference sequence). The CDR3 reads CASSIGLIQPQHF. CDR3 bases: TGTGCCAGTAGTATAGGGTTGATTCAGCCCCAGCATTTT. Supplemented by reference TRBV19 and TRBJ1-5, the full variable domain reads DGGITQSPKYLFRKEGQNVTLSCEQNLNHDAMYWYRQDPGQGLRLIYYSQIVNDFQKGDIAEGYSVSREKKESFPLTVTSAQKNPTAFYLCASSIGLIQPQHFGDGTRLSIL.

The rearrangement links TRBV27 to TRBJ1-4; D is unclear. The ends were cut back, 5 bases at V and 6 bases at J, with 19 bases in the middle. Germline-derived CDR1 and CDR2 are MNHEY and SMNVEV (reference sequence). The length of the CDR3 is 16 residues. The CDR3 is CASSPLPTAGHEKLFF. In nucleotides, the CDR3 is TGTGCCAGCAGTCCACTCCCGACCGCTGGGCATGAAAAACTGTTTTTT.

The chain links TRBV7-2 to TRBJ2-1; TRBD1 matches 7 bases. V dropped 7 bases and J dropped 4; count of bases not matched to a gene: 13. The CDR3 has 16 residues. Per germline, CDR1 SGHTA and CDR2 FQGNSA. The CDR3 nucleotides are TGTGCCAGCACCAGAGACAGGGAATCCCCTTACAATGAGCAGTTCTTC. This codes for CASTRDRESPYNEQFF.

About this clone itself: Other DNA sequences in the sample encode the same CDR3. The chain uses TRBV27 and TRBJ2-1; either TRBD1 or TRBD2 may fit D (6 bases each). The CDR3 loop spans 13 amino acids. Germline values: CDR1 MNHEY, CDR2 SMNVEV (reference sequence). Deletions cut 5 bases from V and 2 bases from J, with 7 bases between. CDR3 in DNA: TGTGCCAGCAGTCGGGGGCCCTACAATGAGCAGTTCTTC. Protein product: CASSRGPYNEQFF.

This clone was recorded a few times. The same CDR3 also results from other DNA sequences found in this sample. The chain employs TRBV4-1 and TRBJ2-7; 11 nucleotides align to TRBD2. The CDR3 contains 15 residues. Germline values: CDR1 MGHRA, CDR2 YSYEKL. V trimming: 3 bases; J trimming: 3 bases; junction bases outside the gene matches: 4. CDR3 nucleotides: TGCGCCAGCAGCCATAGACTAGCGGGAAGCTACGAGCAGTACTTC. Residues: CASSHRLAGSYEQYF.

The rearrangement joins TRBV30 to TRBJ2-7; unclear D gene. The CDR3 is 14 residues long. Germline V gene lookup returns CDR1 GTSNPN and CDR2 SVGIG (reference sequence). Deletions cut 2 bases from V and 0 bases from J, with 11 bases between. This CDR3 is CAWSIGQISYEQYF. The CDR3 DNA follows: TGTGCCTGGAGTATTGGGCAGATCTCCTACGAGCAGTACTTC.

The V call is TRBV7-9, the J call TRBJ1-2; D unclear. CDR1 and CDR2 from the germline V gene are SEHNR and FQNEAQ (reference sequence). Trimming took off 7 bases at V and 4 bases at J, with 16 bases between the two ends. This CDR3 spans 14 amino acids. This CDR3 reads CASTIAGGGYGYTF. In nucleotides, the CDR3 is TGTGCCAGCACCATTGCGGGAGGTGGCTATGGCTACACCTTC.

The count of this clone is one. The chain employs TRBV27 and TRBJ2-5; 7 bases are a match to TRBD2. The V segment lost 2 bases and the J segment 2 bases; nucleotides outside the gene matches: 2. Germline CDR1 is MNHEY and CDR2 is SMNVEV (reference sequence). The CDR3 contains 14 residues. This CDR3 is CASSLSGDQETQYF. The CDR3, as DNA: TGTGCCAGCAGTTTAAGCGGGGATCAAGAGACCCAGTACTTC.

The rearrangement joins TRBV21-1 to TRBJ1-2. TRBV21-1 represents a pseudogene. The CDR3 contains 14 residues. The CDR3 bases are TGTGCCAGCAGCAAACGCCGATGGGGGTATGGCTACACCTTC. Translation gives CASSKRRWGYGYTF.

The CDR3 DNA reads TGTGCCACCAGCAGTCGTAGGGACGGCCGCTACTATGGCTACACCTTC. The encoded protein is CATSSRRDGRYYGYTF. This chain connects TRBV15 to TRBJ1-2; TRBD1 is a possible D gene (5 bases). This CDR3 is 16 amino acids long. In germline, CDR1 is LNHNV, CDR2 YYDKDF (reference sequence). V was trimmed by 3 bases and J by 3 bases, leaving 17 bases between them.

This chain connects TRBV27 to TRBJ2-7; perhaps TRBD2 as D (6 bases). CDR1 MNHEY and CDR2 SMNVEV come from the germline V gene (reference sequence). V lost 0 bases to trimming and J lost 5 bases, with 14 bases between them. CDR3 length: 15 amino acids. The DNA of the CDR3 is TGTGCCAGCAGTTTATCGGGGGGTGGGATGAACGAGCAGTACTTC. This codes for CASSLSGGGMNEQYF.

The V gene is TRBV5-6, the J gene TRBJ2-5; D remains unclear. Germline V gives CDR1 SGHDT, CDR2 YYEEEE. This CDR3 spans 14 amino acids. The V end was cut by 0 bases, the J end by 5 bases, with 11 bases between. The CDR3 sequence: CASSLGGGPETQYF. The DNA of the CDR3 is TGTGCCAGCAGCTTGGGTGGTGGGCCGGAGACCCAGTACTTC. The complete variable domain, with remaining parts taken from reference TRBV5-6 and TRBJ2-5, reads DAGVTQSPTHLIKTRGQQVTLRCSPKSGHDTVSWYQQALGQGPQFIFQYYEEEERQRGNFPDRFSGHQFPNYSSELNVNALLLGDSALYLCASSLGGGPETQYFGPGTRLLVL.

This chain uses TRBV30 with TRBJ2-7; D gene uncertain. Looked up from germline, CDR1 is GTSNPN and CDR2 is SVGIG (reference sequence). The CDR3 covers 13 residues. The germline V and J ends were trimmed by 1 base and 3 bases, with 10 bases remaining between them. CDR3 sequence (DNA): TGTGCCTGGAGTGGGATTAGGGACTACGAGCAGTACTTC. This sequence encodes CAWSGIRDYEQYF.

The rearrangement joins TRBV7-2 to TRBJ1-2; TRBD1 matches at 7 bases. Germline V gene sequence: CDR1 SGHTA, CDR2 FQGNSA. There are 12 residues in the CDR3. V shed 5 bases and J 7 bases; nucleotides not matched to a gene: 4. CDR3 nucleotide sequence: TGTGCCAGCAGCGGACAGGTTCCTGGCTACACCTTC. Protein product: CASSGQVPGYTF.